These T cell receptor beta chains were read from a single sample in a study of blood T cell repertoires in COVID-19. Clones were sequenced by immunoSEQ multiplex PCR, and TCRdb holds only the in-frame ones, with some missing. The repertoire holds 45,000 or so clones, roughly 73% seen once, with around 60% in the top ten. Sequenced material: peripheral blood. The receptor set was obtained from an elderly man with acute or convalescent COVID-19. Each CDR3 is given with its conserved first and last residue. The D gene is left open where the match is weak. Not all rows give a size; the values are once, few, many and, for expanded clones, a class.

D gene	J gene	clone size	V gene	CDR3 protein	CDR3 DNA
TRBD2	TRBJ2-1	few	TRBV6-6	CASSPPGTRGPLEQFF	TGTGCCAGCAGTCCACCCGGGACTAGGGGCCCCCTTGAGCAGTTCTTC
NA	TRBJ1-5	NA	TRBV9	CASSGGGVSDNQPQHF	TGTGCCAGCAGCGGGGGAGGGGTAAGCGACAATCAGCCCCAGCATTTT
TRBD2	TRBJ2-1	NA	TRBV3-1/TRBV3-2	CASSQIIPSGSSYNEQFF	TGTGCCAGCAGCCAAATCATCCCTAGCGGCTCTTCCTACAATGAGCAGTTCTTC
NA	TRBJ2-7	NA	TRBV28	CASSLGSYEQYF	TGTGCCAGCAGTTTGGGCAGCTACGAGCAGTACTTC
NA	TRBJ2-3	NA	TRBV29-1	CSVVQATRTDTQYF	TGCAGCGTTGTGCAAGCGACCCGCACAGATACGCAGTATTTT
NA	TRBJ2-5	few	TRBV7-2	CASSLSGVPQETQYF	TGTGCCAGCAGCTTGAGCGGAGTACCCCAAGAGACCCAGTACTTC
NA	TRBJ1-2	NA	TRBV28	CASSLSRVNYGYTF	TGTGCCAGCAGTTTATCCAGGGTCAACTATGGCTACACCTTC
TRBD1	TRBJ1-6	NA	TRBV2	CASQGDWSYNSPLHF	TGTGCCAGCCAGGGGGACTGGTCCTATAATTCACCCCTCCACTTT
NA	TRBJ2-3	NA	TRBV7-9	CAGARGTATDTQYF	TGTGCCGGCGCCCGGGGGACGGCCACAGATACGCAGTATTTT
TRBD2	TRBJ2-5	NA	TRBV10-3	CAIKAGLAVETQYF	TGTGCCATCAAGGCAGGACTAGCCGTGGAGACCCAGTACTTC
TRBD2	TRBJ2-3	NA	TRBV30	CAWDVTGGSTDTQYF	TGTGCCTGGGACGTCACGGGAGGGAGCACAGATACGCAGTATTTT
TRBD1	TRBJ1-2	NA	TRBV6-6	CATLSQGQGPYGYTF	TGTGCCACCCTTTCGCAGGGACAGGGACCCTATGGCTACACCTTC
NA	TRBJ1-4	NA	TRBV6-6	CASSSLNEKLFF	TGTGCCAGCAGTTCCCTCAATGAAAAACTGTTTTTT
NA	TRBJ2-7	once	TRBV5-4	CASSLMSGREQYF	TGTGCCAGCAGCTTGATGTCAGGGCGCGAGCAGTACTTC
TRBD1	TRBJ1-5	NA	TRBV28	CASSFSDRAHQPQHF	TGTGCCAGCAGTTTTAGTGACAGGGCACATCAGCCCCAGCATTTT
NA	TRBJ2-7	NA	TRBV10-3	CAISESAGEVAEQYF	TGTGCCATCAGTGAGTCGGCAGGGGAAGTCGCCGAGCAGTACTTC